This TCR beta chain originates from a study of blood T cells in healthy people across ages (dated by TCRdb to between 2014 and 2017). With regard to the full study: Template switching captured roughly one uniquely barcoded TCR beta cDNA molecule per two T cells in model experiments. The donors were divided into four age groups: young (average approximately 16 years), middle-aged (approximately 41), aged (about 60) and long-lived (nearly 85). Two additional independent replicas of 1 million unique cDNA reads from the same blood draw were analyzed for two donors (one aged 18 to 30 and one aged 80 or older). Age-related changes in TCR beta repertoire diversity were measured in the study by deep sequencing normalized with unique cDNA molecular identifiers. To avoid experimental bias, donors of different ages were randomly spread across the sequencing lanes. Here is what the overall study found, with its caveats: Compared with the aged group, more naive CD4+ T cells, fewer expanded clones and increased TCR diversity were shown by the long-lived group, suggesting age selection. Observed TCR beta diversity per million T cells fell roughly linearly with age, and a significant reduction was already apparent by age roughly 40. Total diversity estimates from one million sequenced T cells were considered lower bounds and underestimates. The CMV infection status of donors was not known, potentially confounding age-related changes in expanded clonotypes. A strong correlation was found between observed TCR beta diversity and the percentage of naive T cells measured by flow cytometry. Bulk unsorted PBMC profiling prevented conclusive comparison of naive and antigen-experienced compartments.

The roughly 39 donors, aged roughly 6 to 100 years, were systemically healthy Caucasian individuals from Russia. Each donor gave about 9.7 milliliters of peripheral blood, drawn into EDTA-treated Vacutainer tubes. Ficoll-Paque density-gradient centrifugation was used to isolate PBMCs, with at least 6.5 million per sample. Trizol reagent was used to extract total RNA from the PBMCs, yielding at least 5.5 micrograms per sample. For every donor, an aliquot of PBMCs went through flow cytometry to measure the percentages of naive CD45RAhigh/CD27high T cells. The library was produced with 5' RACE. The run used an Illumina HiSeq 2500. A second PCR of roughly 7 to 11 cycles was performed with a sample-barcoded 5' primer and a J-beta primer mix. A template-switch 5' adaptor carrying 12 random nucleotides introduced a unique molecular identifier onto each TCR beta cDNA molecule. At least 2.5 million CDR3-containing paired-end reads were obtained from each sample. First-strand cDNA synthesis was performed from all RNA using the Mint cDNA synthesis kit, with priming by a TRBC-specific oligonucleotide. Following uracil-DNA glycosylase treatment, all cDNA underwent a first 18-cycle PCR with the universal primers M1SS and BC2_uni_R. The source study handled its data this way. For normalization, 1 million high-quality reads, each with a distinct molecular identifier, were randomly selected from each sample. Instead of being binned into consensus sequences, reads that shared molecular identifiers were thrown out. MiTCR, run with a Q25 quality threshold and the strictest error-elimination algorithm, handled CDR3 identification, clonotype clustering and error correction. A nonparametric unseen species model using Euler transformation provided a lower-bound estimate of total TCR beta diversity. TCRdb's own reprocessing of the public reads used fastp at Q25 and MiXCR and kept productive beta chains. Rows are combined by CDR3 protein, so each entry shows the most common genes and DNA. These V and J calls derive from TCRdb rather than the authors' analysis. Within this sample are about 970,000 distinct CDR3 sequences, with roughly 50% of them counted one time only. Around a fifth of the sample goes to the ten largest clones.

On this clonotype: Its binding antigen is unknown. Within one base of it there is no much larger clone, and no base qualities were kept.

CDR1 and CDR2, per the germline V gene, are SGHTA and FQGNSA. V drops 4 bases and J drops 0 bases, leaving 12 bases in between. The CDR3 goes from the cysteine to the phenylalanine over 15 residues. Only CDR3 DNA remains: 45 bases, in frame from the first base. This receptor was identified in a woman between 55 and 75 years old in good health. Sequencing was done on a sample of blood. The chain is made from TRBV7-2 and TRBJ2-5; the D region may be TRBD1 or TRBD2, each matching 5 bases equally. The CDR3 corresponds to CASSWGTIDQETQYF. The nucleotide sequence reads as follows: TGTGCCAGCAGCTGGGGGACGATAGACCAAGAGACCCAGTACTTC.